This entry lists 22 T cell receptor beta chains sequenced from one sample in a study of shared clonotypes between healthy human individuals. Sequenced by immunoSEQ multiplex PCR; TCRdb stores in-frame clones only, minus some. The top ten hold under 0.45% of the sample, which has some 2.3 million clones, roughly 93% seen once. Source material: naive CD4+ T cells from PBMCs. Subset described: CD45RA+ positively selected. Every receptor here comes from a man aged 18 to 30 in good health. Some clones in this sample may be carry-over from other donors' samples.

The rearrangement links TRBV11-2 to TRBJ2-5; no firm D call. Germline CDR1 and CDR2: SGHAT and FQNNGV. V was shortened by 1 base and J by 2 bases, with 8 bases between the two germline ends. This CDR3 has 14 amino acids. CDR3: CASSLVLLQETQYF. The DNA of the CDR3 is TGTGCCAGCAGCTTAGTCCTCCTGCAAGAGACCCAGTACTTC.

The chain is built from TRBV5-1 and TRBJ2-1; TRBD2 is a possible D gene (6 bases). There are 16 residues in the CDR3. The V gene's germline CDR1 is SGHRS and CDR2 YFSETQ. The V end lost 4 bases, the J end lost 8 bases, and 22 bases lay between the germline ends. The CDR3 DNA is TGCGCCAGCAGCCCTCCCGCGAGCGGGCCCGTCGATGAGCAGTTCTTC. This codes for CASSPPASGPVDEQFF.

Notes on this clone: At one boundary the junction diverges from the germline segment, which might be a read error. The CDR3: CASSLGGYSDEQYF. CDR3 DNA sequence: TGTGCCAGCAGCTTGGGTGGTTACTCCGACGAGCAGTACTTC. V usage is TRBV5-4 and J usage is TRBJ2-7; D remains ambiguous. Germline V gives CDR1 SGHNT, CDR2 YYREEE (reference sequence). CDR3 size: 14 residues.

As to this clone: The same CDR3 can be traced to other DNA sequences in this sample. The CDR3 is CSSSGGPGGEQYF. The DNA for the CDR3 is TGCAGCTCTTCGGGGGGCCCAGGAGGCGAGCAGTACTTC. The V gene is TRBV29-1, the J gene TRBJ2-7; TRBD2 is a possible D gene (7 bases). The CDR3 extends over 13 amino acids. Between the trimmed V and J ends, which lost 8 bases and 6 bases, there was a span of 20 bases. Germline V gene sequence: CDR1 SQVTM, CDR2 ANQGSEA.

On this clone: The same CDR3 arises from other DNA sequences in this sample as well. This chain connects TRBV5-5 to TRBJ2-5; no definite D call. The CDR3 contains 12 residues. The V end lost 0 bases, the J end lost 5 bases, and 5 bases lay between the germline ends. Looked up from germline, CDR1 is SGHKS and CDR2 is YYEKEE (reference sequence). The CDR3 region is CASSLGEETQYF. The DNA for the CDR3 is TGTGCCAGCAGCTTGGGCGAGGAGACCCAGTACTTC.

This chain connects TRBV11-2 to TRBJ2-7, with D possibly being TRBD2 (5 bases). CDR3 length: 13 residues. CDR1 is SGHAT and CDR2 is FQNNGV in the germline V gene. Trimming cost V 5 bases and J 0 bases, with 8 bases left between them. Here the CDR3 DNA reads TGTGCCAGCAGCCTGACTAACTCCTACGAGCAGTACTTC. This translates into CASSLTNSYEQYF.

The chain joins TRBV6-6 to TRBJ1-1; D uncertain. This CDR3 contains 14 residues. Germline values: CDR1 MNHNY, CDR2 SVGAGI (reference sequence). Trimming pared 0 bases from V and 0 bases from J, leaving 5 bases between. Here the CDR3 DNA reads TGTGCCAGCAGTTACTCGTATCTGAACACTGAAGCTTTCTTT. Translated, it gives CASSYSYLNTEAFF.

This sequence joins TRBV19 and TRBJ2-2; D possibly corresponds to TRBD1 (6 bases). Trimming shortened V by 6 bases and J by 6 bases, and 14 bases separated the two germline ends. This CDR3 contains 14 residues. The germline V gene encodes CDR1 LNHDA and CDR2 SQIVND (reference sequence). This chain's CDR3 is CASRNAYRAGELFF. The DNA of the CDR3 is TGTGCCAGTAGAAACGCGTACAGGGCCGGGGAGCTGTTTTTT.

To note about this clone: Other DNA sequences in the same sample also yield this CDR3. This chain links TRBV5-4 with TRBJ2-5; 9 bases agree with TRBD1. The V gene end was trimmed by 4 bases and the J gene end by 5 bases; junction bases not matched to a gene: 3. The germline gives CDR1 SGHNT, CDR2 YYREEE (reference sequence). The CDR3 is made up of 13 amino acids. This chain's CDR3 is CASSPGQGETQYF. CDR3 nucleotides: TGTGCCAGCAGCCCAGGACAGGGGGAGACCCAGTACTTC. Full variable domain (rest looked up from reference TRBV5-4 and TRBJ2-5): ETGVTQSPTHLIKTRGQQVTLRCSSQSGHNTVSWYQQALGQGPQFIFQYYREEENGRGNFPPRFSGLQFPNYSSELNVNALELDDSALYLCASSPGQGETQYFGPGTRLLVL.

The chain employs TRBV7-9 and TRBJ2-7; D may match TRBD1 or TRBD2 (5 bases each). Deletions cut 1 base from V and 6 bases from J, with 7 bases between. This CDR3 region has 12 residues. The germline V gene has CDR1 SEHNR and CDR2 FQNEAQ (reference sequence). The CDR3 sequence: CASSLERGEQYF. The CDR3 DNA sequence: TGTGCCAGCAGCTTAGAGAGGGGCGAGCAGTACTTC.

A single count supports this clone. The genes are TRBV6-6 and TRBJ2-5; the D gene could be TRBD1 or TRBD2 (5 bases each). Germline V gene data show CDR1 as MNHNY and CDR2 as SVGAGI (reference sequence). The CDR3 runs 15 residues. Between the trimmed V and J ends, which lost 2 bases and 4 bases, there was a span of 14 bases. CDR3 DNA sequence: TGTGCCAGCAGTTACAGGGACCCTGTGGGAGAGACCCAGTACTTC. Its protein is CASSYRDPVGETQYF.

The V gene is TRBV28, the J gene TRBJ1-1, with a weak D call TRBD1 (5 bases). Germline V lookup: CDR1 MDHEN, CDR2 SYDVKM. The CDR3 sequence is 12 residues long. Trimming took off 3 bases at V and 7 bases at J, with 9 bases between the two ends. The CDR3 DNA reads as TGTGCCAGCAGTTTGAGGGACGGTGAAGCTTTCTTT. Its translation is CASSLRDGEAFF.

This rearrangement joins TRBV5-1 to TRBJ2-7; D is unresolved. V gave up 2 bases and J gave up 9 bases, with 18 bases separating them. The CDR3 is 14 amino acids. CDR1 SGHRS and CDR2 YFSETQ come from the germline V gene. The CDR3 nucleotides are TGCGCCAGCAGCTTAGGGCAGGCCCAGACGGGGCAGTACTTC. Translation gives CASSLGQAQTGQYF. The full variable domain, rest sourced from reference TRBV5-1 and TRBJ2-7, is KAGVTQTPRYLIKTRGQQVTLSCSPISGHRSVSWYQQTPGQGLQFLFEYFSETQRNKGNFPGRFSGRQFSNSRSEMNVSTLELGDSALYLCASSLGQAQTGQYFGPGTRLTVT.

This clone was seen only a few times. The genes are TRBV14 and TRBJ1-1, with D tentatively TRBD1 (5 bases). The CDR3 runs 13 residues. Germline-derived CDR1 and CDR2 are SGHDN and FVKESK. Deletions cut 4 bases from V and 5 bases from J, with 11 bases between. CDR3 in DNA: TGTGCCAGCAGCCGGGGCAGTATGACTGAAGCTTTCTTT. This gives the protein CASSRGSMTEAFF.

This chain links TRBV9 with TRBJ2-1, with 11 positions matching TRBD2. The germline V gene encodes CDR1 SGDLS and CDR2 YYNGEE. V lost 4 bases and J lost 5; bases outside the gene matches: 2. The CDR3 loop spans 14 amino acids. CDR3 loop: CASSLSGRDNEQFF. The CDR3 nucleotides read TGTGCCAGCAGCCTTAGCGGGAGGGACAATGAGCAGTTCTTC.

This chain joins TRBV28 and TRBJ2-7; D is possibly TRBD1 (6 bases). The V end was cut by 7 bases, the J end by 4 bases, with 11 bases between. The CDR3 has 12 residues. The V gene's germline CDR1 is MDHEN and CDR2 SYDVKM. The CDR3 sequence is CASTARGYEQYF. CDR3 in DNA: TGTGCCAGCACCGCCAGGGGTTACGAGCAGTACTTC.

This clone appeared once. This sequence joins TRBV7-3 and TRBJ1-4; D is unclear. CDR1 and CDR2 (germline): SGHTA, FQGTGA. This CDR3 comprises 13 residues. Deletions cut 9 bases from V and 4 bases from J, with 12 bases between. The CDR3 sequence is CASQDTGNEKLFF. The CDR3 region has the DNA TGTGCCAGTCAGGATACGGGTAATGAAAAACTGTTTTTT. The whole variable domain, filled in from reference TRBV7-3 and TRBJ1-4, reads GAGVSQTPSNKVTEKGKYVELRCDPISGHTALYWYRQSLGQGPEFLIYFQGTGAADDSGLPNDRFFAVRPEGSVSTLKIQRTERGDSAVYLCASQDTGNEKLFFGSGTQLSVL.

About this clone itself: Other DNA sequences in the sample encode the same CDR3. The chain uses TRBV18 and TRBJ1-1; 8 positions match TRBD1. The V and J ends lost 3 bases and 6 bases, in that order; junction bases with no gene match: 6. The CDR3 runs 14 residues. Per the germline V gene, CDR1 is KGHSH and CDR2 is LQKENI. This chain's CDR3 is CASSPTDRDAEAFF. DNA of the CDR3: TGTGCCAGCTCACCCACGGACAGGGACGCTGAAGCTTTCTTT.

Remarks on this clone: The same CDR3 is also encoded by other DNA sequences in this sample. The chain links TRBV19 to TRBJ1-2; D is possibly TRBD1 (5 bases). The germline gives CDR1 LNHDA, CDR2 SQIVND (reference sequence). Trimming pared 1 base from V and 5 bases from J, leaving 8 bases between. CDR3 length: 13 amino acids. The CDR3 bases are TGTGCCAGTAGTATAGGGGGCGGATATGGCTACACCTTC. Its protein is CASSIGGGYGYTF.

The chain uses TRBV5-4 and TRBJ2-1, with 8 bases aligning to TRBD2. Germline assignment: CDR1 SGHNT and CDR2 YYREEE (reference sequence). V was clipped by 6 bases and J by 6 bases; unmatched bases: 11. This CDR3 is built from 15 residues. The CDR3 is CASIESGRTPNEQFF. The CDR3, as DNA: TGTGCCAGCATCGAAAGCGGGAGAACCCCCAATGAGCAGTTCTTC.

V is TRBV19 and J is TRBJ1-3; a possible D gene is TRBD1 (5 bases). CDR1 and CDR2 from the germline V gene are LNHDA and SQIVND (reference sequence). Trimming removed 10 bases from V and 2 bases from J, with 15 bases in between. CDR3 length equals 14 residues. This CDR3 reads CATRVGGTGNTIYF. In DNA, the CDR3 is TGTGCCACTCGAGTCGGGGGTACTGGAAACACCATATATTTT.

The chain joins TRBV5-1 to TRBJ2-2, with D perhaps being TRBD1 or TRBD2 (7 bases each). Trimming removed 4 bases from V and 7 bases from J, with 20 bases in between. Germline V gene lookup returns CDR1 SGHRS and CDR2 YFSETQ. This CDR3 has 16 amino acids. CDR3: CASSLGGTAYSGELFF. CDR3 nucleotide sequence: TGCGCCAGCAGCCTGGGGGGGACAGCCTACAGCGGGGAGCTGTTTTTT.